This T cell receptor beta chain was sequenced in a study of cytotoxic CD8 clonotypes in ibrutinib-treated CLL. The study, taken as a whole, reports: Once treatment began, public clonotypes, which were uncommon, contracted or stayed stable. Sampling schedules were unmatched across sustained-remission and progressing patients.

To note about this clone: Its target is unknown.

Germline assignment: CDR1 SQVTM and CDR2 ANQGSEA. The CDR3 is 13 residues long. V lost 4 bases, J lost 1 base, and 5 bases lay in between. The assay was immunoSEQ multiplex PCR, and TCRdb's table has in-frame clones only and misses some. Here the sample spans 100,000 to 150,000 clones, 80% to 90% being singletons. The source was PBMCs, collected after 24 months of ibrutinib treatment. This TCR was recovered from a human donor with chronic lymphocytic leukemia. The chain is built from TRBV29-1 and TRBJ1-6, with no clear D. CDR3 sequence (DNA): TGCAGCGTTGGACTATCCTATAATTCACCCCTCCACTTT. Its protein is CSVGLSYNSPLHF.